These 17 T cell receptor beta chains came from one sample sequenced in a study of T cell repertoires in cytomegalovirus infection. TCRdb re-analysed the reads in MiXCR, keeping a single row per CDR3 protein. The sample lists almost 500,000 distinct CDR3 sequences, approximately 10% occurring once. Sequencing was done on a sample of PBMCs. These receptors were taken from a human donor in good health (CMV status not recorded). Some clones in this sample may be carry-over from other donors' samples.

The table lists this clonotype with many counts. The CDR3 loop reads CASSLTQGPNYEQYF. The CDR3 DNA reads TGTGCCAGCAGCCTGACACAGGGACCAAACTACGAGCAGTACTTC. The chain uses TRBV3-1 and TRBJ2-7; weak D call: TRBD1 (6 bases). Trimming pared 4 bases from V and 3 bases from J, leaving 16 bases between. This CDR3 has 15 residues. Germline V gene sequence: CDR1 LGHDT, CDR2 YNNKEL (reference sequence).

This clonotype turned up a few times. This sequence joins TRBV2 and TRBJ2-1; no clear D gene. Germline V gene data show CDR1 as SNHLY and CDR2 as FYNNEI. This CDR3 comprises 14 residues. V lost 6 bases to trimming and J lost 6 bases, with 15 bases between them. The CDR3 DNA reads TGTGCCAGCAGGGCCAGAGAAGGGTTCAATGAGCAGTTCTTC. Translation gives CASRAREGFNEQFF.

This clonotype was seen repeatedly, ten times or more. The V and J genes are TRBV7-3 and TRBJ2-1, with 9 bases lining up with TRBD1. Trimming at V came to 4 bases and at J to 4 bases, leaving 5 bases not matched to a gene. The length of the CDR3 is 15 residues. The germline CDR1 and CDR2 sequences are SGHTA and FQGTGA. DNA of the CDR3: TGTGCCAGCAGCTCGCGACAGGGGGTGTACAATGAGCAGTTCTTC. Its protein product is CASSSRQGVYNEQFF.

The rearrangement joins TRBV2 to TRBJ1-6, with TRBD1 matching over 10 bases. CDR1 is SNHLY, CDR2 FYNNEI, per germline. V was pared by 8 bases and J by 10 bases, with 5 bases of the junction left unmatched. The CDR3 is 13 residues long. The DNA of the CDR3 is TGTGCCAGCGGTGGACAGGGGGGATCACCCCTCCACTTT. Its translation: CASGGQGGSPLHF.

This clonotype has a count of ten or more. This chain uses TRBV28 with TRBJ1-2, with D possibly being TRBD1 (5 bases). The CDR3 totals 18 residues. Germline V lookup: CDR1 MDHEN, CDR2 SYDVKM. V lost 6 bases to trimming and J lost 6 bases, with 29 bases between them. This chain's CDR3 is CASSSKSWTYNYFHGYTF. The CDR3 DNA sequence: TGTGCCAGCAGCTCCAAATCCTGGACATACAACTATTTCCATGGCTACACCTTC.

This clonotype was seen many times. This rearrangement joins TRBV19 to TRBJ2-2; possibly TRBD2 for D (6 bases). The CDR3 is made up of 15 amino acids. The germline gives CDR1 LNHDA, CDR2 SQIVND (reference sequence). V was pared by 5 bases and J by 7 bases, with 17 bases between. Written as DNA, the CDR3 is TGTGCCAGTAGTCTCCGAAGGGACTTTGGCGGGGAGCTGTTTTTT. Translated, it gives CASSLRRDFGGELFF.

This clonotype was counted ten times or more. This chain joins TRBV5-4 and TRBJ2-7; TRBD2 matches 8 bases. V gave up 0 bases and J gave up 0 bases; unmatched junction bases: 5. This CDR3 has 16 amino acids. Germline CDR1 reads SGHNT; CDR2 reads YYREEE (reference sequence). CDR3 sequence (DNA): TGTGCCAGCAGCTTGGCCGGGGGGGACCTCTCCTACGAGCAGTACTTC. Translation gives CASSLAGGDLSYEQYF.

This chain joins TRBV9 and TRBJ2-1; D is possibly TRBD2 (6 bases). Trimming cost V 0 bases and J 8 bases, with 12 bases left between them. The length of the CDR3 is 14 residues. Germline V gene sequence: CDR1 SGDLS, CDR2 YYNGEE. In DNA form, the CDR3 reads TGTGCCAGCAGCGTAGCGGCGGGAAAGGATGAGCAGTTCTTC. Translating gives CASSVAAGKDEQFF.

This clonotype was counted only a few times. The chain couples TRBV12-3 or TRBV12-4 to TRBJ1-5; tentative D call: TRBD1 (6 bases). The CDR3 extends over 15 amino acids. Trimming took off 3 bases at V and 1 base at J, with 10 bases between the two ends. CDR3 sequence: CASSFTQGSNQPQHF. The CDR3 DNA reads as TGTGCCAGCAGTTTCACGCAGGGGAGCAATCAGCCCCAGCATTTT.

About this clonotype: An end of the junction does not agree with germline; a read error may underlie this. The chain is built from TRBV7-8 and TRBJ1-2, with no clear D. Germline CDR1 SGHVS, CDR2 FQNEAQ. The CDR3 has 15 residues. This chain's CDR3 is CASSITDWVYYGYSF. The DNA of the CDR3 is TGTGCCAGCAGCATTACGGACTGGGTGTACTATGGCTACAGCTTC.

This clonotype has a count of ten or more. The J gene is TRBJ1-1, the V gene TRBV5-1; no clear D gene. CDR1 is SGHRS and CDR2 is YFSETQ in the germline V gene. This CDR3 is 13 amino acids long. V was cut by 7 bases and J by 0 bases, with 10 bases left in between. CDR3 bases: TGCGCCAGCCCCTGGGAGGTGAACACTGAAGCTTTCTTT. This gives the protein CASPWEVNTEAFF.

At least ten counts were recorded for this clonotype. The genes are TRBV7-3 and TRBJ2-3; D not resolved. V lost 2 bases and J lost 6, with 12 bases in between. This CDR3 has 14 amino acids. The germline CDR1 and CDR2 sequences are SGHTA and FQGTGA. This CDR3 is CASSLLRAPDTQYF. The CDR3 DNA is TGTGCCAGCAGCTTACTAAGAGCCCCGGATACGCAGTATTTT.

This clonotype was seen repeatedly, ten times or more. The chain recombines TRBV2 with TRBJ2-7, with D possibly being TRBD1 or TRBD2 (5 bases each). V lost 6 bases, J lost 2 bases, and 17 bases lay in between. The CDR3 has 15 amino acids. Germline loops: CDR1 SNHLY, CDR2 FYNNEI. CDR3 nucleotide sequence: TGTGCCAGCAGGCGGTCAGGGACCAGTACCTACGAGCAGTACTTC. Translated: CASRRSGTSTYEQYF.

This clonotype was seen at least ten times. The chain uses TRBV18 and TRBJ2-7, with 9 bases identical to TRBD2. V gave up 0 bases and J gave up 3 bases; unmatched junction bases: 3. Germline V gene lookup returns CDR1 KGHSH and CDR2 LQKENI. The length of the CDR3 is 15 residues. The CDR3 loop reads CASSPPASGDYEQYF. DNA of the CDR3: TGTGCCAGCTCACCACCGGCTAGCGGGGACTACGAGCAGTACTTC.

This clonotype was seen ten or more times. V gene TRBV12-3 or TRBV12-4 combines with J gene TRBJ2-5; D is unresolved. The CDR3 contains 16 residues. V dropped 3 bases and J dropped 5 bases, with 19 bases sitting between them. The CDR3 DNA reads TGTGCCAGCAGTTTGAAACCTCGTCGTTCTGGGGAGACCCAGTACTTC. This encodes CASSLKPRRSGETQYF.

This clonotype was recorded many times. This chain links TRBV12-3 or TRBV12-4 with TRBJ2-2; tentatively, D is TRBD1 (6 bases). V was cut by 5 bases and J by 0 bases, with 10 bases left in between. The CDR3 runs to 15 residues. DNA for the CDR3: TGTGCCAGCAGTAAGACAGGCGCGAACACCGGGGAGCTGTTTTTT. This codes for CASSKTGANTGELFF.

The chain joins TRBV10-3 to TRBJ2-7; 7 positions match TRBD2. Germline lookup yields CDR1 ENHRY and CDR2 SYGVKD. The V gene end was trimmed by 4 bases and the J gene end by 0 bases; junction bases not matched to a gene: 9. The length of the CDR3 is 16 residues. CDR3 region: CAISGVASGISYEQYF. As DNA, the CDR3 is TGTGCCATCAGTGGAGTTGCTAGCGGAATCTCCTACGAGCAGTACTTC.